This T cell receptor beta chain came from a study of OX40 agonist ivuxolimab in advanced cancers. Background on the study: The dose of intravenous ivuxolimab that patients received every 2 weeks ranged from 0.01 to 10 mg/kg.

Study-wide results and limits: Dosing at 0.1 to 3.0 mg/kg was accompanied by clonal expansion of CD4+ and CD8+ blood T cells by week 6.

The V end was cut by 7 bases, the J end by 1 base, with 8 bases between. Per the germline V gene, CDR1 is SNHLY and CDR2 is FYNNEI. The CDR3 is made up of 12 amino acids. A word on this clone: What it binds is unknown.

Profiled with immunoSEQ multiplex PCR; TCRdb holds only in-frame clones, not every one. Found here are about 48,000 clones, roughly 85% of them singletons; the top ten hold roughly 9.9%. The chain combines TRBV2 with TRBJ2-7; D is unclear. The source was CD4+ or CD8+ T cells sorted from blood, collected in a trial of the OX40 agonist ivuxolimab. This clonotype was obtained from an adult with an advanced solid tumor such as melanoma, head and neck, liver or kidney cancer. The CDR3 region is CASKANSYEQYF. As DNA, the CDR3 is TGTGCCAGCAAGGCTAATTCCTACGAGCAGTACTTC.